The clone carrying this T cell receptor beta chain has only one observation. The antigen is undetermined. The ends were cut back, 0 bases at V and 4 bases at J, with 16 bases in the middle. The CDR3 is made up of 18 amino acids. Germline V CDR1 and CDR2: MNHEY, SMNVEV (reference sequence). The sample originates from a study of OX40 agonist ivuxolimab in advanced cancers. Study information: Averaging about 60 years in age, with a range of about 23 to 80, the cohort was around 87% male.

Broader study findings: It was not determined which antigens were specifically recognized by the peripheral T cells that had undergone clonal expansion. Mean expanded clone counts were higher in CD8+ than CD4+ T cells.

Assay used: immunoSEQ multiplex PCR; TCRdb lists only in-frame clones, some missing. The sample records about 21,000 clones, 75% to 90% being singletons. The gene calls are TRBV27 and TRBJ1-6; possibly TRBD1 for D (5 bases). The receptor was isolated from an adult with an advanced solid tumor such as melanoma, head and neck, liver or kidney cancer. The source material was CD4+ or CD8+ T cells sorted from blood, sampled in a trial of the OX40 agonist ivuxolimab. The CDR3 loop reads CASSLSISRGRYNSPLHF. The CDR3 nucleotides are TGTGCCAGCAGTTTATCGATAAGTCGGGGACGATATAATTCACCCCTCCACTTT.